These 13 T cell receptor beta chains were all obtained from the same sample, sequenced in a study of identical twins. TCRdb redid the calling of the 5' RACE reads with MiXCR, one entry per CDR3 protein. This table has 1.5 million to 2 million distinct CDR3 sequences, about 30% appearing once. The sequencing input was cord blood. The source of these receptors is a newborn girl in good health.

The rearrangement links TRBV10-3 to TRBJ2-2, with TRBD2 identical over 10 bases. The CDR3 sequence is 16 residues long. J lost 6 bases, V lost 7 bases, and 11 bases had no gene match. Germline values: CDR1 ENHRY, CDR2 SYGVKD. The CDR3 DNA sequence: TGTGCCATCATTGGTAGCGGGGGGACCATTGCCGGGGAGCTGTTTTTT. This codes for CAIIGSGGTIAGELFF.

V is TRBV9 and J is TRBJ1-2; no clear D. In germline, CDR1 is SGDLS, CDR2 YYNGEE. This CDR3 is built from 15 residues. Trimming cost V 3 bases and J 7 bases, with 19 bases left between them. The CDR3 sequence: CASSADVFIACGYTF. The CDR3 DNA reads as TGTGCCAGCAGCGCGGACGTTTTTATTGCCTGTGGCTACACCTTC.

This clonotype appeared a few times. CDR3: CATGTGPSYNEQFF. The DNA for the CDR3 is TGTGCCACCGGAACAGGACCTTCCTACAATGAGCAGTTCTTC. The chain combines TRBV24-1 with TRBJ2-1; D perhaps matches TRBD1 (5 bases). Germline CDR1 is KGHDR and CDR2 is SFDVKD. V dropped 9 bases and J dropped 1 base, with 12 bases sitting between them. The CDR3 is 14 amino acids.

With respect to this clonotype: The junction differs from germline at one of its ends, possibly a read error. J is TRBJ2-5 and V is TRBV7-9; 11 bases align to TRBD2. The CDR3 runs to 17 residues. The germline gives CDR1 SEHNR, CDR2 FQNEAQ (reference sequence). The CDR3 reads CASILAFGTSGQETQYF. CDR3 nucleotide sequence: TGTGCCAGCATCTTAGCGTTCGGGACTAGCGGTCAAGAGACCCAGTACTTC.

This clonotype was seen only a few times. The rearrangement links TRBV5-1 to TRBJ1-6; D unclear. Germline CDR1 is SGHRS and CDR2 is YFSETQ. The CDR3 totals 14 residues. With 1 base removed from V and 6 bases from J, the gap between germline ends came to 8 bases. CDR3 bases: TGCGCCAGCAGCTTGCGACGTCCTAATTCACCCCTCCACTTT. It translates to CASSLRRPNSPLHF.

The chain links TRBV20-1 to TRBJ2-1; perhaps TRBD2 as D (7 bases). CDR3 length equals 14 residues. Trimming cost V 4 bases and J 8 bases, with 18 bases left between them. Germline V lookup: CDR1 DFQATT, CDR2 SNEGSKA (reference sequence). DNA of the CDR3: TGCAGTGCTAATAGTGGGAGGGGGTCCGATGAGCAGTTCTTC. It is translated as CSANSGRGSDEQFF.

The chain joins TRBV11-2 to TRBJ1-1; TRBD1 is a possible D gene (5 bases). Trimming stripped 0 bases from V and 8 bases from J, with 13 bases between. Germline CDR1 reads SGHAT; CDR2 reads FQNNGV. This CDR3 is built from 14 residues. In nucleotides, the CDR3 is TGTGCCAGCAGCTTAGATCGGCAGGGTGGAGAAGCTTTCTTT. This gives the protein CASSLDRQGGEAFF.

This clonotype was observed a single time. The rearrangement uses TRBV28 and TRBJ2-7, with TRBD1 as a possible D gene (6 bases). The CDR3 is made up of 17 amino acids. CDR1 and CDR2 (germline): MDHEN, SYDVKM. Between the trimmed V and J ends, which lost 5 bases and 0 bases, there was a span of 20 bases. The CDR3: CASSTVPRQAISYEQYF. In nucleotides, the CDR3 is TGTGCCAGCAGTACAGTCCCGAGACAGGCCATCTCCTACGAGCAGTACTTC.

V and J are TRBV7-6 and TRBJ1-6; D gene unclear. Per germline, CDR1 SGHVS and CDR2 FNYEAQ. The CDR3 covers 15 residues. V dropped 2 bases and J dropped 8 bases, with 13 bases sitting between them. DNA of the CDR3: TGTGCCAGCAGCTTAACTCCGGGTTCGGATTCACCCCTCCACTTT. Residues: CASSLTPGSDSPLHF.

The chain recombines TRBV7-6 with TRBJ2-1, with TRBD2 matching 10 bases. V lost 2 bases, J lost 6 bases, and 4 bases stayed unmatched. The CDR3 is 15 amino acids. Looked up from germline, CDR1 is SGHVS and CDR2 is FNYEAQ. CDR3 nucleotides: TGTGCCAGCAGCTTAACTAGCGGGGCCATCAATGAGCAGTTCTTC. It specifies CASSLTSGAINEQFF.

CDR3 residues: CASSLRTGGNSNQPQHF. As DNA, the CDR3 is TGTGCCAGCAGCTTACGGACAGGGGGGAATAGCAATCAGCCCCAGCATTTT. This chain links TRBV13 with TRBJ1-5, with TRBD1 identical over 10 bases. The CDR3 sequence is 17 residues long. Germline V gives CDR1 PRHDT, CDR2 FYEKMQ (reference sequence). Trimming cost V 2 bases and J 0 bases; bases outside gene matches: 4.

This clonotype was found a few times. The gene calls are TRBV20-1 and TRBJ1-2, with 7 bases identical to TRBD1. This CDR3 is 13 amino acids long. Germline V gene data show CDR1 as DFQATT and CDR2 as SNEGSKA (reference sequence). The CDR3 is CSAGQALNYGYTF. The CDR3 DNA follows: TGCAGCGCAGGACAGGCCCTTAACTATGGCTACACCTTC.

In this sample, this clonotype turned up a few times. The chain's CDR3 is CSASGDRVEQYF. The CDR3 nucleotides read TGCAGTGCTAGCGGGGACAGGGTCGAGCAGTACTTC. The rearrangement links TRBV20-1 to TRBJ2-7; TRBD1 matches at 9 bases. The CDR3 consists of 12 residues. V trimming: 3 bases; J trimming: 6 bases; junction bases outside the gene matches: 3. Germline assignment: CDR1 DFQATT and CDR2 SNEGSKA (reference sequence).